Below are 3 T cell receptor beta chains sequenced from a single sample in a study of cytomegalovirus exposure and HLA in healthy donors. Use of 60 Vbeta and 13 Jbeta primers characterized the PCR. The protocol was immunoSEQ multiplex PCR, while the TCRdb copy is restricted to in-frame clones and leaves out a portion. The data show approximately 200,000 clones, roughly 80% seen once. The source material was PBMCs. The source of these receptors is a young woman in good health and CMV-seropositive.

This chain joins TRBV5-6 and TRBJ2-7; 7 bases agree with TRBD1. J gave up 0 bases and V 3 bases, and 12 bases lay outside the gene matches. CDR3 length equals 17 residues. Germline V gene lookup returns CDR1 SGHDT and CDR2 YYEEEE. The chain's CDR3 is CASSSPGLRDSSYEQYF. For the CDR3, the DNA is TGTGCCAGCAGCTCGCCTGGTTTAAGGGACAGCTCCTACGAGCAGTACTTC.

The chain is built from TRBV28 and TRBJ2-5; 9 positions agree with TRBD1. The junction had 6 bases not matched to a gene; V was cut back by 2 bases and J by 5 bases. There are 15 residues in the CDR3. Germline V lookup: CDR1 MDHEN, CDR2 SYDVKM. CDR3 sequence (DNA): TGTGCCAGCAGTTTACGGGACAGGGAGGGGGAGACCCAGTACTTC. Its translation is CASSLRDREGETQYF. The full variable domain, in which reference TRBV28 and TRBJ2-5 provide the parts outside the CDR3, is DVKVTQSSRYLVKRTGEKVFLECVQDMDHENMFWYRQDPGLGLRLIYFSYDVKMKEKGDIPEGYSVSREKKERFSLILESASTNQTSMYLCASSLRDREGETQYFGPGTRLLVL.

To note about this clone: At one end, the junction sequence differs from germline, possibly due to a read error. This chain links TRBV6-4 with TRBJ2-3, with D perhaps TRBD2 (5 bases). In germline, CDR1 is MRHNA, CDR2 SNTAGT. The CDR3 runs 13 residues. The CDR3 DNA follows: TGTGCCAGTAGTGAAGGAGGAGAGGATACGCAGTATTTT. Protein product: CASSEGGEDTQYF.